The rows below give T cell receptor beta chains drawn from one sample of a study of blood T cell repertoires in COVID-19. Measured with immunoSEQ multiplex PCR; TCRdb has only the in-frame clones, and not every one. Altogether nearly 90,000 clones are present, over 80% being singletons, with the ten largest covering around 10%. The sequenced sample consisted of peripheral blood. Receptors originate from an elderly man with acute or convalescent COVID-19. The CDR3 runs from the conserved cysteine through the conserved F or W. A D gene is named only where the DNA matches it firmly. Clone size, where shown, is once, few, many, or a class for clones that have expanded.

clone size | D gene | J gene | V gene | CDR3 DNA | CDR3 protein
NA | NA | TRBJ2-5 | TRBV10-3 | TGTGCCATCAGTGATTCAGGGCAAGAGACCCAGTACTTC | CAISDSGQETQYF
NA | NA | TRBJ2-5 | TRBV28 | TGTGCCAGCAGTGGACAGAACATCCAAGAGACCCAGTACTTC | CASSGQNIQETQYF
NA | TRBD1 | TRBJ1-4 | TRBV5-1 | TGCGCCAGCAGCCGCTGGGGACAGGGGGCGACTAATGAAAAACTGTTTTTT | CASSRWGQGATNEKLFF
NA | TRBD1 | TRBJ2-7 | TRBV5-1 | TGCGCCAGCAGCTTGCAGGGGGCCTACGAGCAGTACTTC | CASSLQGAYEQYF
once | TRBD2 | TRBJ2-1 | TRBV5-4 | TGTGCCAGCAGCCCTTGGTCGGGGGGAAACTACAATGAGCAGTTCTTC | CASSPWSGGNYNEQFF
NA | NA | TRBJ1-1 | TRBV3-1/TRBV3-2 | TGTGCCAGCAGATGGCAGGGAGGCGCTGAAGCTTTCTTT | CASRWQGGAEAFF
NA | TRBD1 | TRBJ1-1 | TRBV4-1 | TGCGCCAGCAGCCAAGAAGTTGGCAGGGGGGCTTTCTTT | CASSQEVGRGAFF
NA | TRBD1 | TRBJ1-6 | TRBV28 | TGTGCCAGCAGTTCCCCGGACAGGGCCTATTCACCCCTCCACTTT | CASSSPDRAYSPLHF
NA | TRBD1 | TRBJ1-4 | TRBV18 | TGTGCCAGCTCACCACTCCCGACGACAGGGGGCTATGAAAAACTGTTTTTT | CASSPLPTTGGYEKLFF
NA | NA | TRBJ1-1 | TRBV7-9 | TGTGCCAGCAGCGCCCTACGGGGTAGGACTGAAGCTTTCTTT | CASSALRGRTEAFF
once | NA | TRBJ1-5 | TRBV6-6 | TGTGCCAGCAGTTACAGGAGAGACAGCAATCAGCCCCAGCATTTT | CASSYRRDSNQPQHF
NA | TRBD2 | TRBJ2-1 | TRBV2 | TGTGCCAGCAGTGAAGGACTAGCGGGGTACAATGAGCAGTTCTTC | CASSEGLAGYNEQFF
NA | NA | TRBJ2-7 | TRBV5-5 | TGTGCCAGCAGCTTGGATCCTAGCGCGAGCTCCTACGAGCAGTACTTC | CASSLDPSASSYEQYF
NA | NA | TRBJ2-7 | TRBV5-6 | TGTGCCAGCAGCCCGGGGTTACGTCGTGAGCAGTACTTC | CASSPGLRREQYF
once | TRBD1 | TRBJ1-4 | TRBV3-1/TRBV3-2 | TGTGCCAGCAGCCCAGGGACAGGGGTGCGAGAAAAACTGTTTTTT | CASSPGTGVREKLFF
NA | TRBD1 | TRBJ1-4 | TRBV7-3 | TGTGCCAGCAGCCCGTGGGGGACAGCTAATGAAAAACTGTTTTTT | CASSPWGTANEKLFF
NA | TRBD1 | TRBJ1-1 | TRBV28 | TGTGCCAGCAGTTTGGGGACAGGGAGGTGGAACACTGAAGCTTTCTTT | CASSLGTGRWNTEAFF
NA | NA | TRBJ2-1 | TRBV6-5 | TGTGCCAGCACAGAAGGGGGAGCCTACAATGAGCAGTTCTTC | CASTEGGAYNEQFF
NA | TRBD1 | TRBJ2-1 | TRBV7-9 | TGTGCCAGCGAGGGACAGGGGCTAGGGGACAATGAGCAGTTCTTC | CASEGQGLGDNEQFF
NA | NA | TRBJ1-6 | TRBV6-1 | TGTGCCAGCAGTGGTGGGGCAACCCGAAGTAATTCACCCCTCCACTTT | CASSGGATRSNSPLHF
NA | NA | TRBJ1-4 | TRBV18 | TGTGCCAGCTCCCAGACAGAATTCAAGGGGGAAAAACTGTTTTTT | CASSQTEFKGEKLFF
NA | NA | TRBJ2-5 | TRBV5-1 | TGCGCCAGCAGCCGTCAGCCCTCGGGGGAGACCCAGTACTTC | CASSRQPSGETQYF
NA | TRBD1 | TRBJ1-6 | TRBV4-2 | TGTGCCAGCAGCCAAGATCCCGGCACAGGGGGTTATTCACCCCTCCACTTT | CASSQDPGTGGYSPLHF
few | NA | TRBJ2-7 | TRBV4-1 | TGCGCCAGCAGCCAAGGAACACCACCTTCCTACGAGCAGTACTTC | CASSQGTPPSYEQYF
NA | TRBD2 | TRBJ2-7 | TRBV3-1/TRBV3-2 | TGTGCCAGCAGCGGTAGCGGGGCGAGCTCCTACGAGCAGTACTTC | CASSGSGASSYEQYF
NA | NA | TRBJ2-1 | TRBV11-3 | TGTGCCAGCAGCTTACAAGGAAACAGGGTCGATGAGCAGTTCTTC | CASSLQGNRVDEQFF
NA | TRBD2 | TRBJ2-7 | TRBV15 | TGTGCCACCAGCAGAGATCTGGTAGCGGGCGAGCAGTACTTC | CATSRDLVAGEQYF
NA | TRBD2 | TRBJ2-1 | TRBV7-9 | TGTGCCAGCAGCTTATTAGCGGGGTGGGCAAATGAGCAGTTCTTC | CASSLLAGWANEQFF
once | TRBD1 | TRBJ2-3 | TRBV3-1/TRBV3-2 | TGTGCCAGCAGCACAGGGACAGGGAATACAGATACGCAGTATTTT | CASSTGTGNTDTQYF
NA | NA | TRBJ1-2 | TRBV2 | TGTGCCAGCACCATGACAGTCGGGTATGGCTACACCTTC | CASTMTVGYGYTF
NA | NA | TRBJ1-2 | TRBV5-4 | TGTGCCAGCAGCTCTGTCGGGGGTCATGGCTACACCTTC | CASSSVGGHGYTF
NA | NA | TRBJ1-2 | TRBV7-9 | TGTGCCAGCAGCACTGGAGGACAGACCGCCTATGGCTACACCTTC | CASSTGGQTAYGYTF
NA | NA | TRBJ1-3 | TRBV2 | TGTGCCAGCAGTGAATGGGCGACAGCTTACTCTGGAAACACCATATATTTT | CASSEWATAYSGNTIYF
few | NA | TRBJ1-6 | TRBV28 | TGTGCCAGCAGTTTAGGTCGGAGTTGGTCACCCCTCCACTTT | CASSLGRSWSPLHF
NA | TRBD1 | TRBJ2-7 | TRBV6-5 | TGTGCCAGCAGTTACCGGGACAGGGTCGCCTACGAGCAGTACTTC | CASSYRDRVAYEQYF
NA | TRBD2 | TRBJ2-3 | TRBV4-3 | TGCGCCAGCAGCCATCAGCGGGAGAGCGCAGATACGCAGTATTTT | CASSHQRESADTQYF
NA | TRBD2 | TRBJ2-5 | TRBV28 | TGTGCCAGCACCCCTAGCGGCAGGCCGGGAGAGACCCAGTACTTC | CASTPSGRPGETQYF
many | NA | TRBJ1-3 | TRBV6-1 | TGTGCCAGCAGTGAGGAGCTATACTCTGGAAACACCATATATTTT | CASSEELYSGNTIYF
once | TRBD1 | TRBJ2-7 | TRBV9 | TGTGCCAGCAGCCTAACAGGGGACGAGCAGTACTTC | CASSLTGDEQYF
NA | NA | TRBJ2-1 | TRBV19 | TGTGCCAGTAGGATAACGATTGGAGGCTCCTACAATGAGCAGTTCTTC | CASRITIGGSYNEQFF
NA | NA | TRBJ1-2 | TRBV14 | TGTGCCAGCAGCTTGGACAGCTCTTTCTATGGCTACACCTTC | CASSLDSSFYGYTF
NA | TRBD1 | TRBJ1-4 | TRBV6-1 | TGTGCCAGCAGTGAGGACTTAGCCCGGGACAGCGAAAAACTGTTTTTT | CASSEDLARDSEKLFF
once | TRBD2 | TRBJ2-5 | TRBV7-2 | TGTGCCAGCAGCTTAACTAGCGGGAGGGTTGAGACCCAGTACTTC | CASSLTSGRVETQYF
NA | NA | TRBJ1-5 | TRBV30 | TGTGCCTATGGGGGGGATCAGCCCCAGCATTTT | CAYGGDQPQHF
NA | NA | TRBJ1-4 | TRBV19 | TGTGCCAGTAGTATTGCACAGGGTCGGCTGGGAGAAAAACTGTTTTTT | CASSIAQGRLGEKLFF
NA | NA | TRBJ1-4 | TRBV2 | TGTGCCAGCAGTAAAGGGTCAGGTCTCAATGAAAAACTGTTTTTT | CASSKGSGLNEKLFF
few | NA | TRBJ1-5 | TRBV14 | TGTGCCAGCAGCTGGAGTAGCAATCAGCCCCAGCATTTT | CASSWSSNQPQHF
NA | NA | TRBJ2-1 | TRBV4-1 | TGCGCCAGCAGCCAAGATCGATTAGCGACATACAATGAGCAGTTCTTC | CASSQDRLATYNEQFF
NA | NA | TRBJ1-4 | TRBV16 | TGTGCCAGCAGCCGGGCGTTCGAACTGTTTTTT | CASSRAFELFF
NA | TRBD2 | TRBJ2-1 | TRBV7-3 | TGTGCCAGCAGCGTAAGACTAGCGGAGTACAATGAGCAGTTCTTC | CASSVRLAEYNEQFF
NA | TRBD1 | TRBJ1-1 | TRBV18 | TGTGCCAGCTCCGAGACAGGGGGCTTAACTGAAGCTTTCTTT | CASSETGGLTEAFF
NA | NA | TRBJ1-5 | TRBV7-2 | TGTGCCAGCAGCTGGTCCGGGACAACGGGCCAGCCCCAGCATTTT | CASSWSGTTGQPQHF
NA | NA | TRBJ1-4 | TRBV10-3 | TGTGCCATCAGTGACGACAGCACTAATGAAAAACTGTTTTTT | CAISDDSTNEKLFF
NA | TRBD1 | TRBJ1-4 | TRBV5-1 | TGCGCCAGCAGCTTGGACGGGACAGGTGGTGAAAAACTGTTTTTT | CASSLDGTGGEKLFF
NA | NA | TRBJ1-2 | TRBV20-1 | TGCAGTGCGAGGACAGATTATGGCTACACCTTC | CSARTDYGYTF
NA | TRBD2 | TRBJ2-1 | TRBV27 | TGTGCCAGCAGTTTTGGCCCGCGGCGGGGGGGCTACAATGAGCAGTTCTTC | CASSFGPRRGGYNEQFF
NA | TRBD1 | TRBJ1-4 | TRBV5-1 | TGCGCCAGCAGCTTGGGACAGGGTGACGAAAAACTGTTTTTT | CASSLGQGDEKLFF